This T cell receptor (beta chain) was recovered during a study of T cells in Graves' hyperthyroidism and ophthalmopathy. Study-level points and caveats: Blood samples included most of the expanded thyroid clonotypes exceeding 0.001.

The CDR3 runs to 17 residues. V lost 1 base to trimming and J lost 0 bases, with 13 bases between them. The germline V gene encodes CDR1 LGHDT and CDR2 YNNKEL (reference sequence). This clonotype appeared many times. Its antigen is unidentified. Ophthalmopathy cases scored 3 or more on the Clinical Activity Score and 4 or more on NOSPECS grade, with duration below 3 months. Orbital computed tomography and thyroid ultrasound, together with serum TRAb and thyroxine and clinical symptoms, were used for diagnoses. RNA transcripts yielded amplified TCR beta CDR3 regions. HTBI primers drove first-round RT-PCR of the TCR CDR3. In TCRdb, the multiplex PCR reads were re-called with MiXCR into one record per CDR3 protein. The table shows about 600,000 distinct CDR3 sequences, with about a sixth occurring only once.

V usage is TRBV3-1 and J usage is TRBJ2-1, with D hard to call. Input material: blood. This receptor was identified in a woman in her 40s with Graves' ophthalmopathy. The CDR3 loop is CASSQAVGLSSYNEQFF. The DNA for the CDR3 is TGTGCCAGCAGCCAAGCCGTCGGCTTAAGCTCCTACAATGAGCAGTTCTTC.